The present T cell receptor (beta chain) was sequenced within a study of cytomegalovirus exposure and HLA in healthy donors. Study-wide results and limits: CMV antigen specificity of a few CMV-associated chains was confirmed in vitro. Cytomegalovirus association was listed for about 150 TCR beta chains.

The trim removed 5 bases at V and 6 bases at J, leaving 6 bases unmatched. CDR3 size: 13 residues. In germline, CDR1 is SQVTM, CDR2 ANQGSEA. Clones were sequenced by immunoSEQ multiplex PCR, and TCRdb holds only the in-frame ones, with some missing. Seen here are fewer than 350,000 clones, over 75% observed once, and the top ten hold approximately 0.95%. Concerning this clone: Antigen unknown.

This receptor was obtained from a woman younger than 35 in good health and CMV-seronegative. The V call is TRBV29-1, the J call TRBJ1-5; 8 bases are shared with TRBD1. The sequenced material came from PBMCs. The DNA of the CDR3 is TGCAGCGTTAGCCCAGGGGGCGGTCAGCCCCAGCATTTT. Translating it yields CSVSPGGGQPQHF. The full variable domain, rest sourced from reference TRBV29-1 and TRBJ1-5, is SAVISQKPSRDICQRGTSLTIQCQVDSQVTMMFWYRQQPGQSLTLIATANQGSEATYESGFVIDKFPISRPNLTFSTLTVSNMSPEDSSIYLCSVSPGGGQPQHFGDGTRLSIL.